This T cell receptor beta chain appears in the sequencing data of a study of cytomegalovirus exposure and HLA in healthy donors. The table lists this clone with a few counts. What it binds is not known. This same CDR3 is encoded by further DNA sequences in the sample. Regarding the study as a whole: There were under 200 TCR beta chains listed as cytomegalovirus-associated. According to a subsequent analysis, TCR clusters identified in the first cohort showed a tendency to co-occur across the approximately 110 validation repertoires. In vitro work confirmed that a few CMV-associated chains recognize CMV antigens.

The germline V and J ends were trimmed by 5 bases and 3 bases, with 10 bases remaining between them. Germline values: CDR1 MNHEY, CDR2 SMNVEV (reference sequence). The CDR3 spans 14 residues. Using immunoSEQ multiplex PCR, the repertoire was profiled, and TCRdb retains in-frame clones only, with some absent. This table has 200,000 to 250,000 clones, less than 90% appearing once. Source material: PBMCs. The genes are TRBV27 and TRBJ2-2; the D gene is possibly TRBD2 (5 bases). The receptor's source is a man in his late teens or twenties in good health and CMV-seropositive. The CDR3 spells CASSLDLYTGELFF. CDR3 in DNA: TGTGCCAGCAGTCTGGACTTATACACCGGGGAGCTGTTTTTT.